These 13 T cell receptor beta chains were sequenced from one sample in a study of cytomegalovirus exposure and HLA in healthy donors. TCRdb's table, derived via immunoSEQ multiplex PCR, lists solely in-frame clones and lacks some. Among 300,000 to 350,000 clones listed, roughly 90% were seen once. The sample consisted of PBMCs. The receptors come from a man in his thirties or forties in good health and CMV-seronegative.

The chain couples TRBV18 to TRBJ1-2, with TRBD1 matching 8 bases. The V gene end was trimmed by 3 bases and the J gene end by 2 bases; junction bases not matched to a gene: 5. CDR1 is KGHSH, CDR2 LQKENI, per germline. This CDR3 region has 15 residues. CDR3 residues: CASSPSGQENYGYTF. CDR3 coding DNA: TGTGCCAGCTCACCGTCGGGACAGGAGAACTATGGCTACACCTTC.

The chain employs TRBV6-5 and TRBJ1-5, with D unresolved. Germline V lookup: CDR1 MNHEY, CDR2 SVGAGI. Trimming shortened V by 2 bases and J by 0 bases, and 5 bases separated the two germline ends. The CDR3 consists of 14 residues. The CDR3 sequence: CASSYDNSNQPQHF. Written as DNA, the CDR3 is TGTGCCAGCAGTTACGACAATAGCAATCAGCCCCAGCATTTT.

The V gene is TRBV11-2, the J gene TRBJ2-3, with 10 bases lining up with TRBD2. The ends lost 1 base at V and 3 bases at J; junction bases unmatched: 7. Germline CDR1 is SGHAT and CDR2 is FQNNGV. The CDR3 runs to 17 residues. The CDR3 sequence: CASSLGDSGGSTDTQYF. The DNA for the CDR3 is TGTGCCAGCAGCTTAGGGGATAGCGGGGGGTCGACAGATACGCAGTATTTT. Looking up the rest from reference TRBV11-2 and TRBJ2-3 gives the full variable domain: EAGVAQSPRYKIIEKRQSVAFWCNPISGHATLYWYQQILGQGPKLLIQFQNNGVVDDSQLPKDRFSAERLKGVDSTLKIQPAKLEDSAVYLCASSLGDSGGSTDTQYFGPGTRLTVL.

The chain has TRBV5-1 and TRBJ2-7; weak D call: TRBD1 (6 bases). With 3 bases removed from V and 4 bases from J, the gap between germline ends came to 11 bases. This CDR3 region has 13 residues. In germline, CDR1 is SGHRS, CDR2 YFSETQ. CDR3 coding DNA: TGCGCCAGCAGCTCCTACACAGGGTACGAGCAGTACTTC. This encodes CASSSYTGYEQYF.

This sequence joins TRBV5-1 and TRBJ1-2; no clear D. The germline V gene has CDR1 SGHRS and CDR2 YFSETQ. V lost 0 bases, J lost 4 bases, and 13 bases lay in between. The CDR3 covers 15 residues. The CDR3 loop reads CASSLGATAPYGYTF. In DNA, the CDR3 is TGCGCCAGCAGCTTGGGGGCGACGGCTCCCTATGGCTACACCTTC.

This sequence joins TRBV6-1 and TRBJ1-3; tentative D call: TRBD1 (6 bases). Germline CDR1 reads MNHNS; CDR2 reads SASEGT. The CDR3 totals 17 residues. Trimming cost V 1 base and J 0 bases, with 13 bases left between them. CDR3 residues: CASSEERQGNSGNTIYF. CDR3 DNA: TGTGCCAGCAGTGAAGAACGTCAGGGGAACTCTGGAAACACCATATATTTT.

The table lists this clone with a count of one. The chain combines TRBV10-3 with TRBJ2-1, with D possibly being TRBD1 (6 bases). The germline V gene encodes CDR1 ENHRY and CDR2 SYGVKD. This CDR3 comprises 14 residues. Trimming removed 0 bases from V and 8 bases from J, with 11 bases in between. CDR3 sequence reads: CAISESGARHEQFF. In DNA form, the CDR3 reads TGTGCCATCAGTGAGTCGGGGGCAAGGCATGAGCAGTTCTTC.

J is TRBJ2-3 and V is TRBV5-6; 7 nucleotides agree with TRBD2. In germline, CDR1 is SGHDT, CDR2 YYEEEE. The CDR3 runs 16 residues. The V gene end was trimmed by 0 bases and the J gene end by 4 bases; junction bases not matched to a gene: 8. CDR3 nucleotides: TGTGCCAGCAGCTTGGGGGGCGCGGGGGACTCAGATACGCAGTATTTT. Translation gives CASSLGGAGDSDTQYF.

The CDR3 nucleotides read TGTGCCAGCTCACCCGTTTATTACGCAAAACAGGTCATTGAAAAACTGTTTTTT. Translation: CASSPVYYAKQVIEKLFF. This chain joins TRBV18 and TRBJ1-4; a weak D match, TRBD1 (5 bases). The CDR3 consists of 18 residues. CDR1 and CDR2 (germline): KGHSH, LQKENI. The V end lost 3 bases, the J end lost 7 bases, and 24 bases lay between the germline ends.

J is TRBJ1-1 and V is TRBV7-9, with D unclear. Germline V lookup: CDR1 SEHNR, CDR2 FQNEAQ (reference sequence). The CDR3 has 13 residues. V shed 4 bases and J shed 2 bases, with 8 bases lying between them. CDR3 amino acids: CASSSPSNTEAFF. The CDR3 DNA reads as TGTGCCAGCAGCTCACCTAGCAACACTGAAGCTTTCTTT.

The chain recombines TRBV5-6 with TRBJ1-1, with D uncertain. V was clipped by 3 bases and J by 4 bases, with 13 bases between them. CDR3 size: 14 residues. From germline, CDR1 is SGHDT and CDR2 YYEEEE. The CDR3 coding sequence is TGTGCCAGCAGCTGGAGGTCTCGGATCACTGAAGCTTTCTTT. Its translation: CASSWRSRITEAFF.

The chain recombines TRBV19 with TRBJ1-1; tentatively, D is TRBD1 (6 bases). From germline, CDR1 is LNHDA and CDR2 SQIVND (reference sequence). The V end lost 6 bases, the J end lost 2 bases, and 13 bases lay between the germline ends. The CDR3 consists of 14 residues. The CDR3 loop reads CASRSQGFNTEAFF. The CDR3 DNA sequence: TGTGCCAGTAGGTCACAGGGATTCAACACTGAAGCTTTCTTT. Based on the CDR3 plus reference TRBV19 and TRBJ1-1, the full variable domain is DGGITQSPKYLFRKEGQNVTLSCEQNLNHDAMYWYRQDPGQGLRLIYYSQIVNDFQKGDIAEGYSVSREKKESFPLTVTSAQKNPTAFYLCASRSQGFNTEAFFGQGTRLTVV.

The chain is built from TRBV4-3 and TRBJ2-3; 8 bases map to TRBD2. CDR3 size: 16 residues. The germline V gene encodes CDR1 LGHNA and CDR2 YSLEER. The J segment lost 4 bases and the V segment lost 0 bases, leaving 6 bases of the junction unmatched. The CDR3: CASSQDYGGAPDTQYF. In nucleotides, the CDR3 is TGCGCCAGCAGCCAAGATTACGGGGGGGCCCCAGATACGCAGTATTTT.